This T cell receptor beta chain was identified in a study of T cell responses to AZD1222 COVID-19 vaccine (dated by TCRdb to about 2021). Looking at the study overall: A total of approximately 230 trial participants underwent TCR sequencing, of whom nearly 210 received two doses of AZD1222 and about 25 received two doses of the MenACWY control vaccine. Enrollment into the trials was organized by age into subgroups of 18-55, 56-69 and 70-plus years, and those subgroups contained approximately 150, 30 and 60 TCR-sequenced participants, respectively. Summary of the overall study and its limitations: No day 14 peak-response samples were available, so repertoires were characterized only after the peak T cell response. Conclusions about previously exposed vaccinees are limited, since just six AZD1222 recipients were seropositive for SARS-CoV-2 at baseline. CD4 TCRs associated with the vaccine covered the entire spike protein, and the dominant responses were in regions 160-218 and 743-854. Reportedly, almost half of the unique spike-specific TCRs recognized epitopes lying outside the regions that are mutated in the B.1.351 and B.1.1.7 variants. The 56-69-year group was small, and its depth increase did not reach significance, likely because of low power. Most participants were white British and females outnumbered males, and the authors suggested that clonal diversity may have been underestimated. Spike-specific TCR breadth and depth rose significantly after two AZD1222 doses compared with day 0 and with MenACWY recipients.

This clone was recorded once. Which antigen it targets is not known. No much larger clonotype is one base removed from it; base qualities were not supplied. The germline V gene provides CDR1 SGHVS and CDR2 FQNEAQ. The CDR3 starts with the cysteine, ends with the phenylalanine, and has 16 residues. The sequence is cut down to CDR3 DNA, 48 bases in frame from base 1. A distance of 16 bases separates the germline ends of V and J, which lose 2 bases and 5 bases respectively. The CDR3 regions of human TCRbeta chains were analyzed by immunosequencing. The authors processed their data as follows. Repertoire TCRs were checked for matches against a reference library of SARS-CoV-2-specific TCRs that had been generated using the MIRA antigen-specificity platform. Breadth was defined as the fraction of unique TCRs that were SARS-CoV-2-associated, and depth was defined as the fraction of total T cells that were SARS-CoV-2-associated. Using the MIRA data, each spike-specific TCR was mapped to the spike region that the TCR reacts to and placed in a CD4 or CD8 class. Log10-transformed breadth and depth values were compared by one-way ANOVA with Sidak's multiple comparisons tests. In its TCRdb copy, this immuneACCESS table keeps in-frame sequences only and misses some clones. Where compared with another copy, unresolved V genes explain less than half of these, and the others have no known cause. V, J and clone size are those of that table, while D and trimming were read from the DNA. The sample yields 100,000 to 130,000 clones; approximately 90% were counted once. The ten largest clones add up to approximately 3% of the sample.

What this sample's time point label stands for: baseline before first vaccination. The sample's treatment or condition, from its label and the paper: meningococcal conjugate vaccine given as trial control. Vaccinee samples came from UK trials COV001 and COV002, including a single-blind randomized controlled phase 2/3 trial of AZD1222 (ChAdOx1 nCoV-19) in healthy adults. For TCRbeta chain sequencing, PBMC samples from trial participants were taken at day 0 and at day 28 after the second dose. The chain employs TRBV7-8 and TRBJ1-5; TRBD1 is perhaps the D gene, given 5 matching bases. Sequences were derived from peripheral blood, sampled on day 0 of MenACWY control vaccination. The TCR was taken from an adult in good health. The DNA sequence follows: TGTGCCAGCAGCTTAAGTGATCCCGGGACCCATCAGCCCCAGCATTTT. This translates into CASSLSDPGTHQPQHF.